This T cell receptor (beta chain) was retrieved from a study of blood T cell repertoires in COVID-19. In the original processing: Reference gene primer amplification gave nucleated cell count estimates. Profiled with immunoSEQ multiplex PCR; TCRdb holds only in-frame clones, not every one. For V, J and clone size, that table is used; D and trimming come from the DNA. The sample lists just over 250,000 clones; 80% to 90% were seen once. Trimming shortened V by 4 bases and J by 3 bases, and 9 bases separated the two germline ends. The CDR3 extends over 14 amino acids. Germline CDR1 and CDR2: LGHNA and YSLEER.

The genes are TRBV4-3 and TRBJ1-4; D is undetermined. Sequencing was performed on PBMCs or T cells enriched from blood (not recorded which). The sequence derives from a young man with acute COVID-19. Here the CDR3 DNA reads TGCGCCAGCAGCCCGGGAGGGTCTAATGAAAAACTGTTTTTT. Protein product: CASSPGGSNEKLFF.